The 15 T cell receptor beta chains in this list originate from one sample, sequenced in a study of siplizumab effects on memory and regulatory T cells. No antigen is known for these receptors. Responder and stimulator cells in the mixed lymphocyte reaction were cultured together for less than 7 days at 37°C. Data came from immunoSEQ multiplex PCR; TCRdb stores just in-frame clones and leaves some out. The table lists almost 15,000 clones, over 40% of them singletons. The specimen sequenced was CFSE-low (dividing) CD4+ T cells sorted from an allogeneic mixed lymphocyte reaction. These receptors all come from a human donor in good health; the cells came from an allogeneic mixed lymphocyte reaction. Some clones in this sample may be carry-over from other donors' samples.

The chain has TRBV7-9 and TRBJ2-3; 9 nucleotides match TRBD2. Germline values: CDR1 SEHNR, CDR2 FQNEAQ (reference sequence). J gave up 4 bases and V 5 bases, and 19 bases lay outside the gene matches. The CDR3 covers 19 residues. The CDR3 is CASSLWLASGIVSADTQYF. The CDR3 nucleotides read TGTGCCAGCAGCCTGTGGCTGGCTAGCGGGATTGTGAGCGCAGATACGCAGTATTTT.

V usage is TRBV6-1 and J usage is TRBJ1-2; no firm D call. Trimming cost V 7 bases and J 4 bases, with 13 bases left between them. This CDR3 has 13 residues. Germline CDR1 reads MNHNS; CDR2 reads SASEGT. CDR3 in DNA: TGTGCCAGCAACCGAGACGGTTTCTATGGCTACACCTTC. As protein: CASNRDGFYGYTF.

This clone was picked up a small number of times. The chain joins TRBV5-1 to TRBJ2-7, with 7 bases identical to TRBD2. Germline trimming cut 4 bases from V and 0 bases from J; bases unmatched to any gene: 7. This CDR3 contains 15 residues. CDR1 SGHRS and CDR2 YFSETQ come from the germline V gene. The CDR3 sequence: CASSTGLAVSYEQYF. Here the CDR3 DNA reads TGCGCCAGCAGCACCGGTCTAGCGGTCTCCTACGAGCAGTACTTC.

V gene TRBV11-2 combines with J gene TRBJ2-1, with no clear D. CDR3 size: 11 residues. V was clipped by 6 bases and J by 10 bases, with 10 bases between them. Germline CDR1 SGHAT, CDR2 FQNNGV. The CDR3 reads CASSRLREQFF. For the CDR3, the DNA is TGTGCCAGCAGTAGGTTGCGAGAGCAGTTCTTC. The variable domain in full, with the rest retrieved from reference TRBV11-2 and TRBJ2-1, is EAGVAQSPRYKIIEKRQSVAFWCNPISGHATLYWYQQILGQGPKLLIQFQNNGVVDDSQLPKDRFSAERLKGVDSTLKIQPAKLEDSAVYLCASSRLREQFFGPGTRLTVL.

This clone was observed a few times. This chain joins TRBV19 and TRBJ1-5, with TRBD1 matching 10 bases. V gave up 5 bases and J gave up 2 bases; unmatched junction bases: 6. The CDR3 sequence is 16 residues long. Germline V gives CDR1 LNHDA, CDR2 SQIVND (reference sequence). CDR3 loop: CASSLTGGWGNQPQHF. CDR3 bases: TGTGCCAGTAGTCTGACAGGGGGCTGGGGCAATCAGCCCCAGCATTTT.

The J gene is TRBJ2-3, the V gene TRBV5-1; 7 nucleotides align to TRBD2. The junction had 12 bases not matched to a gene; V was cut back by 1 base and J by 4 bases. Germline CDR1 reads SGHRS; CDR2 reads YFSETQ. CDR3 length: 17 residues. CDR3 amino acids: CASSLPLAAIGADTQYF. The CDR3 nucleotides are TGCGCCAGCAGCTTGCCCCTAGCGGCTATCGGCGCAGATACGCAGTATTTT.

The chain links TRBV10-3 to TRBJ2-1, with 10 bases matching TRBD2. From germline, CDR1 is ENHRY and CDR2 SYGVKD. The J segment lost 10 bases and the V segment lost 6 bases, leaving 12 bases of the junction unmatched. This CDR3 is 15 amino acids long. DNA for the CDR3: TGTGCCATCAGATCCTCTAGCGGGAGTGTAACGGAGCAGTTCTTC. Translated: CAIRSSSGSVTEQFF.

This clone was counted only a few times. The CDR3 reads CASNRGLAETGELFF. DNA for the CDR3: TGTGCCAGCAACAGAGGACTAGCCGAGACCGGGGAGCTGTTTTTT. The J gene is TRBJ2-2, the V gene TRBV6-1; 8 nucleotides align to TRBD2. V dropped 7 bases and J dropped 5; count of bases not matched to a gene: 9. The germline V gene encodes CDR1 MNHNS and CDR2 SASEGT. This CDR3 is built from 15 residues.

This clone ranks as medium-sized. J is TRBJ2-1 and V is TRBV5-6; 7 bases agree with TRBD2. V lost 1 base to trimming and J lost 6 bases; unmatched junction nucleotides: 10. The V gene's germline CDR1 is SGHDT and CDR2 YYEEEE. CDR3 length equals 16 residues. The CDR3 coding sequence is TGTGCCAGCAGCTTGTTTTGGGGAGGGCGAAGCAATGAGCAGTTCTTC. Its translation: CASSLFWGGRSNEQFF.

The CDR3, as DNA: TGTGCCAGCAGCAAAAGTCGGGGTGAGCAGTTCTTC. This translates into CASSKSRGEQFF. The chain couples TRBV7-9 to TRBJ2-1; D is perhaps TRBD2 (5 bases). With 5 bases removed from V and 9 bases from J, the gap between germline ends came to 11 bases. The CDR3 spans 12 residues. The V gene's germline CDR1 is SEHNR and CDR2 FQNEAQ (reference sequence).

The chain uses TRBV7-1 and TRBJ1-1; 7 bases fit TRBD1. TRBV7-1 qualifies as an ORF whose function is uncertain. J lost 8 bases, V lost 5 bases, and 8 bases had no gene match. The CDR3 spans 13 residues. CDR3 nucleotides: TGTGCCAGCAGCGGAAACCGGGACAGAGAAGCTTTCTTT. The encoded protein is CASSGNRDREAFF.

This clone was seen more than once but under ten times. V usage is TRBV4-2 and J usage is TRBJ2-7; no definite D call. CDR1 is LGHNA, CDR2 YNFKEQ, per germline. The CDR3 totals 17 residues. The ends were cut back, 1 base at V and 3 bases at J, with 19 bases in the middle. This CDR3 is CASSQATDGGVYYEQYF. Written as DNA, the CDR3 is TGTGCCAGCAGCCAAGCTACCGACGGTGGCGTATACTACGAGCAGTACTTC.

This clone was counted only a few times. This chain uses TRBV9 with TRBJ2-2; 9 nucleotides line up with TRBD2. Trimming at V came to 3 bases and at J to 4 bases, leaving 7 bases not matched to a gene. The CDR3 contains 16 residues. Germline CDR1 is SGDLS and CDR2 is YYNGEE. This chain's CDR3 is CASSASSGVGTGELFF. In DNA, the CDR3 is TGTGCCAGCAGCGCGTCTAGCGGGGTGGGCACCGGGGAGCTGTTTTTT.

The chain links TRBV7-8 to TRBJ1-5, with TRBD1 as a possible D gene (6 bases). V lost 2 bases and J 8 bases, leaving 13 bases between the germline ends. Per germline, CDR1 SGHVS and CDR2 FQNEAQ. This CDR3 region has 14 residues. CDR3 nucleotides: TGTGCCAGCAGCTTATCAGGGGTTGGTAAGCCCCAGCATTTT. Its protein product is CASSLSGVGKPQHF.

A few counts support this clone. The chain couples TRBV19 to TRBJ2-1, with D perhaps matching TRBD2 (6 bases). The CDR3 totals 16 residues. V was pared by 3 bases and J by 2 bases, with 14 bases between. Germline loops: CDR1 LNHDA, CDR2 SQIVND (reference sequence). The CDR3 coding sequence is TGTGCCAGTAGTATTAGCCTAGCGCTAACCTACAATGAGCAGTTCTTC. Translated: CASSISLALTYNEQFF.